This T cell receptor beta chain was sequenced in a study of OX40 agonist ivuxolimab in advanced cancers. On the study more broadly: Patients were dosed with the agonistic anti-OX40 (CD134) antibody ivuxolimab. Males comprised about 78% of the group, whose mean age was about 62 years (range 23 to 79).

The table came from immunoSEQ multiplex PCR; TCRdb's copy has only in-frame clones and leaves some out. The sample contains tens of thousands of clones, about 84% of which appear only once. Trimming cost V 6 bases and J 0 bases; bases outside gene matches: 7. Germline loops: CDR1 ENHRY, CDR2 SYGVKD. The CDR3 runs 18 residues. The receptor was isolated from an adult with an advanced solid tumor such as melanoma, head and neck, liver or kidney cancer. The material sequenced was CD4+ or CD8+ T cells sorted from blood, taken in a trial of the OX40 agonist ivuxolimab. V usage is TRBV10-3 and J usage is TRBJ2-1; TRBD2 agrees at 14 bases. The CDR3 region has the DNA TGTGCCATCAGGACTAGCGGGGGGGTCCCTAGCTCCTACAATGAGCAGTTCTTC. It is translated as CAIRTSGGVPSSYNEQFF.